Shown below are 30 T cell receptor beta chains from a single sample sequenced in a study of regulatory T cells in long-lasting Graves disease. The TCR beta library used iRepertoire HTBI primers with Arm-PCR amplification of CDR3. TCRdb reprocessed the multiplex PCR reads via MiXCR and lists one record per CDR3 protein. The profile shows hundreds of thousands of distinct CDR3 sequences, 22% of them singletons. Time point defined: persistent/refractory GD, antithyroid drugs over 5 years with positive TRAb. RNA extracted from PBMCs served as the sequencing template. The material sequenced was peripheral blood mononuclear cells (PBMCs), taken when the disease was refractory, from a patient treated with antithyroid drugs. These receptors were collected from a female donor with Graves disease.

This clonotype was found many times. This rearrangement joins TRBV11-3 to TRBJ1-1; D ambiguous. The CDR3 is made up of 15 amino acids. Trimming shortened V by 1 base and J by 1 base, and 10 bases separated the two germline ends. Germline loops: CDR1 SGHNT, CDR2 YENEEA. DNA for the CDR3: TGTGCCAGCAGCTTAGGGGCAACAGAGAACACTGAAGCTTTCTTT. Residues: CASSLGATENTEAFF.

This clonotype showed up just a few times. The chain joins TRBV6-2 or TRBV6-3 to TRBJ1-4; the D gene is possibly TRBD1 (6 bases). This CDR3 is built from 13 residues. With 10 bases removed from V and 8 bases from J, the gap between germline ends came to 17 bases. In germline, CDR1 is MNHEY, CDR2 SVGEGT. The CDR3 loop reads CATKQGMGEKLFF. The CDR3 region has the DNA TGTGCCACCAAACAGGGAATGGGGGAAAAACTGTTTTTT.

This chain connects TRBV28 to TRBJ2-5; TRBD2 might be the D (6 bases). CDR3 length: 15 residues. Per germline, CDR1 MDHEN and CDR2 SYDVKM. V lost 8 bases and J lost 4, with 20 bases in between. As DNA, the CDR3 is TGTGCCAGCTGCCCGCGCTTCGAGGGAGGAGAGACCCAGTACTTC. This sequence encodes CASCPRFEGGETQYF.

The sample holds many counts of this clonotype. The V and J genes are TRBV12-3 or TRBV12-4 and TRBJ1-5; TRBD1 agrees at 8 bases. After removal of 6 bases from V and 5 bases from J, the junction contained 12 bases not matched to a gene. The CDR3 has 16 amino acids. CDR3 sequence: CASRGGPGGADQPQHF. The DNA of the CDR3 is TGTGCCAGCAGAGGGGGGCCAGGGGGCGCCGATCAGCCCCAGCATTTT.

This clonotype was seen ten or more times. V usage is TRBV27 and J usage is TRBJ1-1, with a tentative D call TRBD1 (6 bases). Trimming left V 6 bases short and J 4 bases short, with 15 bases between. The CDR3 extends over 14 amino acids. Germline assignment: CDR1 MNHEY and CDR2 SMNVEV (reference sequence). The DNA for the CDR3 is TGTGCCAGCAGCTACAGGGCGGTTGTCACTGAAGCTTTCTTT. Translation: CASSYRAVVTEAFF.

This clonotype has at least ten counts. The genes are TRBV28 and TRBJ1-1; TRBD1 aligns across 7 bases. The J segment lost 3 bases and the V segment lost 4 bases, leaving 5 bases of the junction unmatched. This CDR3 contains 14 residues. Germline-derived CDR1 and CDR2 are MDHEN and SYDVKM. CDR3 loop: CASSSPDRDTEAFF. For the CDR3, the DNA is TGTGCCAGCAGTTCCCCCGACAGGGACACTGAAGCTTTCTTT. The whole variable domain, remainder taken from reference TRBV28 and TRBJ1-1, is DVKVTQSSRYLVKRTGEKVFLECVQDMDHENMFWYRQDPGLGLRLIYFSYDVKMKEKGDIPEGYSVSREKKERFSLILESASTNQTSMYLCASSSPDRDTEAFFGQGTRLTVV.

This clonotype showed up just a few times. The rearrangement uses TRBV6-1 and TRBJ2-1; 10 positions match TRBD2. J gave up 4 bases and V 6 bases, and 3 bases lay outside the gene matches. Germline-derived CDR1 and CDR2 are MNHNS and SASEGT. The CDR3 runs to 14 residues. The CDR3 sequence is CASRWTSGYNEQFF. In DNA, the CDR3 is TGTGCCAGCAGGTGGACTAGCGGTTACAATGAGCAGTTCTTC.

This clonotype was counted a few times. CDR3 residues: CASSAGDRGNQETQYF. CDR3 nucleotides: TGTGCCAGCAGCGCCGGGGACAGGGGCAACCAAGAGACCCAGTACTTC. The chain links TRBV2 to TRBJ2-5; TRBD1 matches 10 bases. Germline trimming cut 6 bases from V and 0 bases from J; bases unmatched to any gene: 7. CDR1 is SNHLY, CDR2 FYNNEI, per germline. CDR3 length: 16 amino acids.

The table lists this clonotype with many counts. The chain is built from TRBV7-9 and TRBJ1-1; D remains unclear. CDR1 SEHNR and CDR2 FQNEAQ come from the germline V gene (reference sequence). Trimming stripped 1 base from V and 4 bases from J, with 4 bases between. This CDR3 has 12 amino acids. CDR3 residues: CASSLGPTEAFF. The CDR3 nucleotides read TGTGCCAGCAGCTTAGGTCCCACTGAAGCTTTCTTT.

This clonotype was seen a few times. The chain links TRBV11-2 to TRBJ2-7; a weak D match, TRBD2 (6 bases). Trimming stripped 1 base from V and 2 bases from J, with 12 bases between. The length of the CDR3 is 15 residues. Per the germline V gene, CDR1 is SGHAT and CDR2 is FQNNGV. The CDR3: CASSLVDGGTYEQYF. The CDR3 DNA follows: TGTGCCAGCAGCTTAGTCGACGGAGGGACCTACGAGCAGTACTTC.

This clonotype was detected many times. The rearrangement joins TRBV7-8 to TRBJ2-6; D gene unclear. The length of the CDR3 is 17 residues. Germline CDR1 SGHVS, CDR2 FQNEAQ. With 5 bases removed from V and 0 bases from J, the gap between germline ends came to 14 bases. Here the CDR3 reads CASSPYRDLSGANVLTF. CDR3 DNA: TGTGCCAGCAGCCCCTACAGAGACCTCTCTGGGGCCAACGTCCTGACTTTC.

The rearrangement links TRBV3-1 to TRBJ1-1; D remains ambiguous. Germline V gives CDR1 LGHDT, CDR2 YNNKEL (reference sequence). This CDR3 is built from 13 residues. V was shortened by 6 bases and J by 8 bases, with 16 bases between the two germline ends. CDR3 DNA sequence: TGTGCCAGCAGTCTTTTCGGAAGAGGAGAAGCTTTCTTT. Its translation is CASSLFGRGEAFF.

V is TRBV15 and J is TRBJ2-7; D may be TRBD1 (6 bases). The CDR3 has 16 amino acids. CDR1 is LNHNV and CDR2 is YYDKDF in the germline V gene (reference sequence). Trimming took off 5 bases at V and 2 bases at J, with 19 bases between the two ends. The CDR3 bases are TGTGCCACCAGCCGACCGGGACAAGGGCTAACCTACGAGCAGTACTTC. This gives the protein CATSRPGQGLTYEQYF.

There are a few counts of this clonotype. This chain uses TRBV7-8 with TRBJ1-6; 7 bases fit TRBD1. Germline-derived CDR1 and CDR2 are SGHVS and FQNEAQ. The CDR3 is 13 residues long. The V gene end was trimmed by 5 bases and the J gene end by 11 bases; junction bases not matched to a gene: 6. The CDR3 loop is CASSTQGDAPLHF. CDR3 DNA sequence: TGTGCCAGCAGCACCCAGGGGGATGCACCCCTCCACTTT.

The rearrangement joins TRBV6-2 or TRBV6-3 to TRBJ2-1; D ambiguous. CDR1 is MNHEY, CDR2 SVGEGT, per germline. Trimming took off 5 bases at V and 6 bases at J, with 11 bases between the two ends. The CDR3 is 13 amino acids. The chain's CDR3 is CASSLGRPNEQFF. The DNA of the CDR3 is TGTGCCAGCAGTCTCGGACGTCCCAATGAGCAGTTCTTC.

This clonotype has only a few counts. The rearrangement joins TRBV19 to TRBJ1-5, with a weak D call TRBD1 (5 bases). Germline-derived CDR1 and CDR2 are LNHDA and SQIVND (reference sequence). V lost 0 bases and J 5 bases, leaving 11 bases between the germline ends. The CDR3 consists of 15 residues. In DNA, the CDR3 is TGTGCCAGTAGTATAGATCCGGGGGATTATCAGCCCCAGCATTTT. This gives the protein CASSIDPGDYQPQHF.

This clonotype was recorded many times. The CDR3 DNA is TGTGCCAGCAGTTACTCCCCCCCTGGCTTTAGGACAGGGGGTCAGTACGAGCAGTACTTC. Translated, it gives CASSYSPPGFRTGGQYEQYF. V and J are TRBV6-5 and TRBJ2-7, with 10 positions matching TRBD1. Germline V gene sequence: CDR1 MNHEY, CDR2 SVGAGI. The CDR3 spans 20 residues. Unmatched junction bases numbered 18, after V lost 0 bases and J lost 4 bases.

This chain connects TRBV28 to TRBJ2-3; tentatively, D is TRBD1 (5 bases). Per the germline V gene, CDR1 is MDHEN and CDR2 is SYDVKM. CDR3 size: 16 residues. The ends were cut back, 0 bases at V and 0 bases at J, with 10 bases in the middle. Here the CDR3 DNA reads TGTGCCAGCAGTTTATGGGGCAGGGCTAGCACAGATACGCAGTATTTT. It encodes CASSLWGRASTDTQYF.

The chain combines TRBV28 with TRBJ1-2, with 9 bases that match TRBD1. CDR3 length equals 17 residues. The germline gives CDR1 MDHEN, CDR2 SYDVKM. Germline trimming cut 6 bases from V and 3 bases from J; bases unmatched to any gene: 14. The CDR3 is CASSAPGQGSPHYGYTF. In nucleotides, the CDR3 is TGTGCCAGCAGCGCCCCGGGACAGGGATCCCCCCACTATGGCTACACCTTC.

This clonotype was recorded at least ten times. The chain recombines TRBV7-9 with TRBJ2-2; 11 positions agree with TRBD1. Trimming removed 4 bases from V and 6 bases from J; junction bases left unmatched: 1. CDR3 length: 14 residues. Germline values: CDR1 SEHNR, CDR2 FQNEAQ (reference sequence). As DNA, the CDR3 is TGTGCCAGCAGCTCGGGACAGGGGGCCGGGGAGCTGTTTTTT. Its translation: CASSSGQGAGELFF.

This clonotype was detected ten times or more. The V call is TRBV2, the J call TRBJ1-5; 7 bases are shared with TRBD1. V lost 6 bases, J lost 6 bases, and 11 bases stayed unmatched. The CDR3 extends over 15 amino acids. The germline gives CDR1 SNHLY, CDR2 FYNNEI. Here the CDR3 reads CASRRQGTGSQPQHF. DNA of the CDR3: TGTGCCAGCAGGCGACAGGGTACAGGTAGTCAGCCCCAGCATTTT.

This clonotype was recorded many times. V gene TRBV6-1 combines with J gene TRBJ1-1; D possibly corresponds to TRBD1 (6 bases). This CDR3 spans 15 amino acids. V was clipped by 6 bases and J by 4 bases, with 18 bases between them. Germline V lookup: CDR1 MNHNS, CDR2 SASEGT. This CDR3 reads CASSHPQGLSTEAFF. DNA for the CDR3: TGTGCCAGCAGCCACCCCCAGGGGCTGAGCACTGAAGCTTTCTTT.

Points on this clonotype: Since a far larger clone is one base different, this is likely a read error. The CDR3, as DNA: TGTGCCAACAGTGACCAGACAGGCAATCAGCCCCAGCATTTT. Its translation: CANSDQTGNQPQHF. The chain combines TRBV12-3 or TRBV12-4 with TRBJ1-5; D may be TRBD1 (5 bases). This CDR3 comprises 14 residues.

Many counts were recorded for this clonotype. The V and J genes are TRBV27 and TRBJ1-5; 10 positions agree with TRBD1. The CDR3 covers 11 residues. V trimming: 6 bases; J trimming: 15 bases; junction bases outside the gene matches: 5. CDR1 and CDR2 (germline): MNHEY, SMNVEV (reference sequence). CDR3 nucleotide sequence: TGTGCCAGCAGCGACAGGGGGCGAATGCATTTT. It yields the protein CASSDRGRMHF.

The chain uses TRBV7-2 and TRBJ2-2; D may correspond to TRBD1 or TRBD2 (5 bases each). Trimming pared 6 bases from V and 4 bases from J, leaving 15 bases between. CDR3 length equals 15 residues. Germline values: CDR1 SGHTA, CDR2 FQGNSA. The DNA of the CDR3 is TGTGCCAGCAGGGGGGAAACCGTCTTCACCGGGGAGCTGTTTTTT. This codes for CASRGETVFTGELFF.

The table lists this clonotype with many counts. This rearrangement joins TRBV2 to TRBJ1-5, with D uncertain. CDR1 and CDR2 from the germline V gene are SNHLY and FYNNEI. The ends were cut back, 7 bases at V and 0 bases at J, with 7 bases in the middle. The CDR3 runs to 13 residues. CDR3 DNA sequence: TGTGCCAGCAATCTCAATAGCAATCAGCCCCAGCATTTT. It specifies CASNLNSNQPQHF.

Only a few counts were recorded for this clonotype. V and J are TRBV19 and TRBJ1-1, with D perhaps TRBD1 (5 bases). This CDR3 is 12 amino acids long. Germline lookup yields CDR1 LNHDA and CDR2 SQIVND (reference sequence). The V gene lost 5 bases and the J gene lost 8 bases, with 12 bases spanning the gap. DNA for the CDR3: TGTGCCAGTAGTTTGGCAGGGATGGAAGCTTTCTTT. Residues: CASSLAGMEAFF.

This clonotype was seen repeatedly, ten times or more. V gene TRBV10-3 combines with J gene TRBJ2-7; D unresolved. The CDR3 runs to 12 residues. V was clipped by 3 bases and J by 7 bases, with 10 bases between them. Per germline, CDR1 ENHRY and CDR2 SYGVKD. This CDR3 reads CAISEPSSEQYF. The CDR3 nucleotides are TGTGCCATCAGTGAACCCAGTTCTGAGCAGTACTTC.

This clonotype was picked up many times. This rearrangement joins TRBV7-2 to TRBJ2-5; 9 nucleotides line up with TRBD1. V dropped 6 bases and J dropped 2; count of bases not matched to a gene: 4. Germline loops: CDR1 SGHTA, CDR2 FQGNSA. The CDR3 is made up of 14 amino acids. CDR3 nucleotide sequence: TGTGCCAGCAGTCGACAGGGGGGGCAAGAGACCCAGTACTTC. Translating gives CASSRQGGQETQYF.

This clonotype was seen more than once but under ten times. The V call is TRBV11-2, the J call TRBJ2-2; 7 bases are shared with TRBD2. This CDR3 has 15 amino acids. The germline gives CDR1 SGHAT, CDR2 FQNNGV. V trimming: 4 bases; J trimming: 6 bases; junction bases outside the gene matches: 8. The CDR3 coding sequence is TGTGCCAGCAGCTCTCTCGGACTAGACTCCGGGGAGCTGTTTTTT. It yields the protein CASSSLGLDSGELFF.